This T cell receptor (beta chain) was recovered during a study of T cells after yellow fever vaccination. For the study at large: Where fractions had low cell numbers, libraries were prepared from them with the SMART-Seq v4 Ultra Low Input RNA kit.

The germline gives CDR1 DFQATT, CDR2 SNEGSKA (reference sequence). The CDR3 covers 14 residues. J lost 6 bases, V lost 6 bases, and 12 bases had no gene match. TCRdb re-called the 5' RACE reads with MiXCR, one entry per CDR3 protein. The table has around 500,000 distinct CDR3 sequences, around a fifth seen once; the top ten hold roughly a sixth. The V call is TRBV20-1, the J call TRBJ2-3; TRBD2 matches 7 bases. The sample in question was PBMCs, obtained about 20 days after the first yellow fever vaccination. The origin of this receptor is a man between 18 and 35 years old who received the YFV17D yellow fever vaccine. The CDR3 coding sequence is TGCAGTGCCACGACCGGGCGGGGGACGGATACGCAGTATTTT. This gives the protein CSATTGRGTDTQYF.